The sequence of this TCR beta chain was determined in a study of shared clonotypes between healthy human individuals. Study as a whole: Each donor contributed plates that comprised three CD4 naive, three CD4 memory, two CD8 naive and one CD8 memory. Regarding the study as a whole: Donor scarcity curtailed the genetic and exposure-history diversity represented herein. Clonotypes shared by all four donors outscored non-shared clonotypes in generation probability.

Deep was the level used in running the assay. Using immunoSEQ multiplex PCR, the repertoire was profiled, and TCRdb retains in-frame clones only, with some absent. This table has hundreds of thousands of clones, approximately 96% appearing once. Germline V gives CDR1 LNHDA, CDR2 SQIVND (reference sequence). This CDR3 region has 11 residues. As for this clone: Its target is not known.

Naive CD8 cells comprised CD45RO-negative, CCR7-positively selected cells, excluding terminally differentiated effector memory CD45RA+ cells. Source material: naive CD8+ T cells sorted from blood. The receptor's source is a woman in her thirties in good health. The chain employs TRBV19 and TRBJ1-5; D ambiguous. CDR3 loop: CRAYSNQPQHF. The CDR3 region has the DNA TGTAGGGCTTACAGCAATCAGCCCCAGCATTTT.